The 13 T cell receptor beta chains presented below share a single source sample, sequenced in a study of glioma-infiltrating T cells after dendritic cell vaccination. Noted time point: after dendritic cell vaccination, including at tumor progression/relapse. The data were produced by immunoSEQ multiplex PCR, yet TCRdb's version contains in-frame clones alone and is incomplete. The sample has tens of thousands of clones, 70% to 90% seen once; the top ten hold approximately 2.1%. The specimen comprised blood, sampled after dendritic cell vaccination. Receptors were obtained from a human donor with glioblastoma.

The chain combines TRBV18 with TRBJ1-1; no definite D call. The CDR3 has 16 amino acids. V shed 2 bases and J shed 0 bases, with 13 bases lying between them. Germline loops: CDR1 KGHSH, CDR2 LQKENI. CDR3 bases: TGTGCCAGCTCACCATATGGCCCAGGCGTGAACACTGAAGCTTTCTTT. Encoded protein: CASSPYGPGVNTEAFF.

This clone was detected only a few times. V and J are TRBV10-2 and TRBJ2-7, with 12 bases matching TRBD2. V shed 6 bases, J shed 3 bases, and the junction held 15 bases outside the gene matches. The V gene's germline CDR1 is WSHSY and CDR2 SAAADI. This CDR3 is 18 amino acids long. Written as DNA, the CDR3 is TGCGCCAGCAGGGCGCCTCGGACTAGCGGGGAAGACAGCTACGAGCAGTACGTC. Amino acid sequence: CASRAPRTSGEDSYEQYV.

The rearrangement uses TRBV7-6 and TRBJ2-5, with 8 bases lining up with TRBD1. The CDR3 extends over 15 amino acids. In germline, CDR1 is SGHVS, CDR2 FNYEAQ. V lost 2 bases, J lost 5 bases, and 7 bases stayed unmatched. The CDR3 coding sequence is TGTGCCAGCAGCTTACTAGGACAGGGCCGGGAGACCCAGTACTTC. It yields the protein CASSLLGQGRETQYF.

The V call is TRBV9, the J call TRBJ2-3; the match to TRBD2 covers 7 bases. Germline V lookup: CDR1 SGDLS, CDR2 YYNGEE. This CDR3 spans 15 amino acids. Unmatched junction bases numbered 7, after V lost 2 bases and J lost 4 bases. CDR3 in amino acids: CASSVSGSNPDTQYF. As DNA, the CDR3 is TGTGCCAGCAGCGTTAGCGGGTCAAATCCAGATACGCAGTATTTT. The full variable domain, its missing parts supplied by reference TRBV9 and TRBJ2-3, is DSGVTQTPKHLITATGQRVTLRCSPRSGDLSVYWYQQSLDQGLQFLIQYYNGEERAKGNILERFSAQQFPDLHSELNLSSLELGDSALYFCASSVSGSNPDTQYFGPGTRLTVL.

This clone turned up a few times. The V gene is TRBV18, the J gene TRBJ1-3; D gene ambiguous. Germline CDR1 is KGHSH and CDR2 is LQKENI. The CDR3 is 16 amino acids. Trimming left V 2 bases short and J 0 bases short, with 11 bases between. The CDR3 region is CASSPGGRSSGNTIYF. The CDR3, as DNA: TGTGCCAGCTCACCAGGAGGGAGGTCCTCTGGAAACACCATATATTTT.

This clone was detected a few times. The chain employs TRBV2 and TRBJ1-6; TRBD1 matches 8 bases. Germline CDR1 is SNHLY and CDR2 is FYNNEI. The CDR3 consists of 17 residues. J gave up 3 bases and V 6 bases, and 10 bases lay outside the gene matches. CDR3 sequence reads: CASRRMRTGSYNSPLHF. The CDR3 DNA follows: TGTGCCAGCAGGCGTATGAGGACAGGGAGCTATAATTCACCCCTCCACTTT.

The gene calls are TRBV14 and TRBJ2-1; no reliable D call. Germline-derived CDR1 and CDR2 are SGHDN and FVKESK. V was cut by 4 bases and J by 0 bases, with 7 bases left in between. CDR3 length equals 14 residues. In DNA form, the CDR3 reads TGTGCCAGCAGCCCTAGAAGCTCCTACAATGAGCAGTTCTTC. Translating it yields CASSPRSSYNEQFF.

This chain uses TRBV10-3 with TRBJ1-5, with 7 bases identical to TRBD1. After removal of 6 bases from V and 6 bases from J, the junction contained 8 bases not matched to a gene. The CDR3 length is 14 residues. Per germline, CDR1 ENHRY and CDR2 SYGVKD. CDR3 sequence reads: CAISEDRVGQPQHF. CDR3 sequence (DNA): TGTGCCATCAGCGAAGACAGGGTGGGTCAGCCCCAGCATTTT.

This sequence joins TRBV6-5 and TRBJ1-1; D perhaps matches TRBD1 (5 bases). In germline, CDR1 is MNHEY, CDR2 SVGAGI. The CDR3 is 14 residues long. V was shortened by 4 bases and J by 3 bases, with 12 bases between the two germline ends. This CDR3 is CASSSGGYDTEAFF. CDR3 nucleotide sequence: TGTGCCAGCAGTTCGGGGGGATATGACACTGAAGCTTTCTTT.

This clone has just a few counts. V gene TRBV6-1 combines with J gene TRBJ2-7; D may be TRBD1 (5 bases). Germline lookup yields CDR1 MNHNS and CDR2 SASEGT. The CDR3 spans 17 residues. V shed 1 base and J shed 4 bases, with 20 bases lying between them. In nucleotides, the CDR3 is TGTGCCAGCAGTGAAGAATTTTGGGGCGTGGTGTCTTACGAGCAGTACGTC. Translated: CASSEEFWGVVSYEQYV.

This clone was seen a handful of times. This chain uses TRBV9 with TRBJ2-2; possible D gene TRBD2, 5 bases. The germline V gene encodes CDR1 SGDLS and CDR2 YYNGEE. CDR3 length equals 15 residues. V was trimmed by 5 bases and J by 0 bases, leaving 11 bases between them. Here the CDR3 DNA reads TGTGCCAGCAGTGATAGAGGGTCGAACACCGGGGAGCTGTTTTTT. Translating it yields CASSDRGSNTGELFF.

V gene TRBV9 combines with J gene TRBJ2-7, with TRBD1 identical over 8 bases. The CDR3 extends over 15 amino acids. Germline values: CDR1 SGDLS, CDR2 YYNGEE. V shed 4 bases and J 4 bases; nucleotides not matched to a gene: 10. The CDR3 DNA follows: TGTGCCAGCAGCCCCCGACAGGGGAAAGGGTACGAGCAGTACTTC. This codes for CASSPRQGKGYEQYF.

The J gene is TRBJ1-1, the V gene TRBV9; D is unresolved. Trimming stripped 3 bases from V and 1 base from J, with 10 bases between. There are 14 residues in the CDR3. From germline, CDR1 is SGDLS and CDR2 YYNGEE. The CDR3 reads CASSGVGRNTEAFF. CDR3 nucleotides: TGTGCCAGCAGCGGGGTTGGGAGGAACACTGAAGCTTTCTTT.